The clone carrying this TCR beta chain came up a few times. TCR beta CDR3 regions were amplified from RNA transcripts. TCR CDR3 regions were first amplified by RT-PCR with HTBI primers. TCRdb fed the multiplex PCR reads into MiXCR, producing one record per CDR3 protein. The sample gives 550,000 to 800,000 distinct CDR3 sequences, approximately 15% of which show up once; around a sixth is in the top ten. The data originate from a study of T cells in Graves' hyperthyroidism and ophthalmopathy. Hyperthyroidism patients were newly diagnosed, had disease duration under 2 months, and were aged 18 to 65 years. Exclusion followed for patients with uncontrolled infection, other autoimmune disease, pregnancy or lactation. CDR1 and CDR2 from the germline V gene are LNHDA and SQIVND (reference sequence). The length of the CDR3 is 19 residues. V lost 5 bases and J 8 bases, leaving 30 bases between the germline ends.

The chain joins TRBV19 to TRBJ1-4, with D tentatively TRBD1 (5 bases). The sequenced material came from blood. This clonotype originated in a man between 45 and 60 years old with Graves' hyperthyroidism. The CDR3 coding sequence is TGTGCCAGTAGTCCACCCTGGGACCTGAACGCTTCCCGGCGAGAAAAACTGTTTTTT. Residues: CASSPPWDLNASRREKLFF.